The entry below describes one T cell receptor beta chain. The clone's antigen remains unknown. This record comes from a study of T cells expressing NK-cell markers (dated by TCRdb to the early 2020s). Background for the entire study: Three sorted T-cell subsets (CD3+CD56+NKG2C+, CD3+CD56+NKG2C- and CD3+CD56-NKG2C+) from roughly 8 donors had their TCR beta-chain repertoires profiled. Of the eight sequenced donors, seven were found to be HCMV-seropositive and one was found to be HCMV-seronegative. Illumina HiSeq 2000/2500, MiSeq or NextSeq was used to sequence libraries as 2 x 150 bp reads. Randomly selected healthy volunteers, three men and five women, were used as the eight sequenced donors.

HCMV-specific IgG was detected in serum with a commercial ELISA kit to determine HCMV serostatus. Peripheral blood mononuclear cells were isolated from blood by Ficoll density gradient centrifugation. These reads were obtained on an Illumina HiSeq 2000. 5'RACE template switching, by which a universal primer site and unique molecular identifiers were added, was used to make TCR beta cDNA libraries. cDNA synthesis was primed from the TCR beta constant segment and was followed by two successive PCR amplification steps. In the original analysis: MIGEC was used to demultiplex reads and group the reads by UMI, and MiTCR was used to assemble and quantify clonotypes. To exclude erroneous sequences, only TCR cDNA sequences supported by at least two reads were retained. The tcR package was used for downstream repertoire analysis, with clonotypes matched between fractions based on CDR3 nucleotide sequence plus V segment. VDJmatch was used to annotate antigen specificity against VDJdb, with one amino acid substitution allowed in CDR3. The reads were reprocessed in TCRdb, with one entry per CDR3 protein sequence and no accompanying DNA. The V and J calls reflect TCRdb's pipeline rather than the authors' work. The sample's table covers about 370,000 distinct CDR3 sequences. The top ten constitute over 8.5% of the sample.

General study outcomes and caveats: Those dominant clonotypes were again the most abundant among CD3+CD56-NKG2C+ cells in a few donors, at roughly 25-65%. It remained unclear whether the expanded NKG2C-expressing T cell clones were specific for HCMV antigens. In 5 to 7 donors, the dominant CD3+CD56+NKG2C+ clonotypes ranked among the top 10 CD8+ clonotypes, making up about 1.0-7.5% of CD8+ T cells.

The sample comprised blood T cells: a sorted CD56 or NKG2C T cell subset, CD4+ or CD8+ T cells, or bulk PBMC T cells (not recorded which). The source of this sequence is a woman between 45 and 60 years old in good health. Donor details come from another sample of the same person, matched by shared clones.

The CDR3 corresponds to CASSYGTLLTYEQYF. Rearrangement joined TRBV5-6 to TRBJ2-7. Spanning cysteine to phenylalanine, the CDR3 consists of 15 amino acids. The protein alone is recorded here. CDR1 and CDR2 (SGHDT, YYEEEE) derive from the germline V gene. With the rest looked up from the reference TRBV5-6 and TRBJ2-7 genes rather than sequenced, the full variable domain is DAGVTQSPTHLIKTRGQQVTLRCSPKSGHDTVSWYQQALGQGPQFIFQYYEEEERQRGNFPDRFSGHQFPNYSSELNVNALLLGDSALYLCASSYGTLLTYEQYFGPGTRLTVT.